Following are 32 T cell receptor beta chains from one sample sequenced in a study of T-cell reconstitution after alpha-beta-depleted transplantation in children. A library of TCRbeta sequences, prepared with unique molecular identifiers, was generated. TCRdb used MiXCR to reprocess the PCR reads, holding one entry per CDR3 protein. The table lists about 110,000 distinct CDR3 sequences, 10% of them singletons. The material was PBMCs, obtained before TCRalphabeta/CD19-depleted stem cell transplant. The receptors shown here come from a boy aged 2-15 years with acute lymphoblastic leukemia, due to receive a stem cell transplant.

This clonotype was detected ten times or more. This chain links TRBV12-3 or TRBV12-4 with TRBJ1-5; D gene unclear. The CDR3 consists of 13 residues. Trimming shortened V by 8 bases and J by 3 bases, and 11 bases separated the two germline ends. CDR3 nucleotides: TGTGCCAGCGCCAGGACCTTCAATCAGCCCCAGCATTTT. Translated: CASARTFNQPQHF.

The chain is built from TRBV3-1 and TRBJ2-7; D not resolved. Germline V gene sequence: CDR1 LGHDT, CDR2 YNNKEL (reference sequence). The CDR3 extends over 12 amino acids. V was clipped by 1 base and J by 6 bases, with 7 bases between them. The CDR3 coding sequence is TGTGCCAGCAGCCAAGTTGGGCGCGAGCAGTACTTC. Translating it yields CASSQVGREQYF.

The chain employs TRBV3-1 and TRBJ2-5; 10 bases agree with TRBD2. J was trimmed by 3 bases and V by 0 bases; bases with no gene match: 4. Germline V CDR1 and CDR2: LGHDT, YNNKEL (reference sequence). This CDR3 has 16 residues. The chain's CDR3 is CASSQDILAGEETQYF. CDR3 in DNA: TGTGCCAGCAGCCAAGACATCCTAGCGGGAGAAGAGACCCAGTACTTC.

This clonotype was counted only a few times. The chain is built from TRBV6-5 and TRBJ2-1, with D perhaps TRBD2 (6 bases). With 0 bases removed from V and 8 bases from J, the gap between germline ends came to 26 bases. The CDR3 is made up of 19 amino acids. Germline CDR1 MNHEY, CDR2 SVGAGI. Here the CDR3 reads CASSYSKGVSGVGTYEQFF. In DNA form, the CDR3 reads TGTGCCAGCAGTTACTCGAAAGGGGTTTCGGGGGTCGGGACCTATGAGCAGTTCTTC.

V and J are TRBV5-1 and TRBJ2-1, with D tentatively TRBD2 (6 bases). CDR3 length: 11 amino acids. The germline V gene encodes CDR1 SGHRS and CDR2 YFSETQ. The V gene lost 4 bases and the J gene lost 11 bases, with 10 bases spanning the gap. The CDR3 region is CASSPGVKQFF. As DNA, the CDR3 is TGCGCCAGCAGCCCGGGAGTTAAGCAGTTCTTC.

The chain joins TRBV5-1 to TRBJ2-3, with D unclear. The CDR3 runs 13 residues. Trimming shortened V by 4 bases and J by 2 bases, and 8 bases separated the two germline ends. Germline values: CDR1 SGHRS, CDR2 YFSETQ. CDR3 amino acids: CASSPLFTDTQYF. The DNA of the CDR3 is TGCGCCAGCAGCCCCCTTTTCACAGATACGCAGTATTTT.

V gene TRBV5-1 combines with J gene TRBJ2-1; 11 bases line up with TRBD2. CDR3 length equals 15 residues. J lost 7 bases, V lost 4 bases, and 7 bases had no gene match. Germline lookup yields CDR1 SGHRS and CDR2 YFSETQ. This CDR3 is CASSRLAGGGNEQFF. In DNA, the CDR3 is TGCGCCAGCAGCCGCCTAGCGGGAGGAGGGAATGAGCAGTTCTTC.

This clonotype was seen more than once but under ten times. This chain connects TRBV7-2 to TRBJ2-3; D is ambiguous. V was shortened by 11 bases and J by 5 bases, with 11 bases between the two germline ends. The CDR3 consists of 11 residues. Germline V gives CDR1 SGHTA, CDR2 FQGNSA. The CDR3 DNA follows: TGTGCCGCCAGGAAGAAAGATACGCAGTATTTT. Translation gives CAARKKDTQYF.

This clonotype occurred a few times. The J gene is TRBJ2-7, the V gene TRBV3-1; D not certain. CDR3 length: 15 amino acids. Per the germline V gene, CDR1 is LGHDT and CDR2 is YNNKEL (reference sequence). Between the trimmed V and J ends, which lost 4 bases and 0 bases, there was a span of 13 bases. CDR3 loop: CASSPTTGSSYEQYF. In nucleotides, the CDR3 is TGTGCCAGCAGCCCAACGACTGGAAGCTCCTACGAGCAGTACTTC.

This sequence joins TRBV20-1 and TRBJ2-2; tentatively, D is TRBD1 (6 bases). V was shortened by 6 bases and J by 1 base, with 15 bases between the two germline ends. Germline V lookup: CDR1 DFQATT, CDR2 SNEGSKA (reference sequence). The length of the CDR3 is 15 residues. The CDR3 loop reads CSAPGQPLNTGELFF. The DNA for the CDR3 is TGCAGTGCCCCCGGACAGCCCTTGAACACCGGGGAGCTGTTTTTT.

V usage is TRBV4-1 and J usage is TRBJ1-1; D is undetermined. The CDR3 extends over 15 amino acids. Germline loops: CDR1 MGHRA, CDR2 YSYEKL. V was pared by 0 bases and J by 5 bases, with 13 bases between. The CDR3 nucleotides read TGCGCCAGCAGCCAAGATTGGGAGCGTCGGACTGAAGCTTTCTTT. Amino acid sequence: CASSQDWERRTEAFF.

This clonotype was counted between two and nine times. The chain is built from TRBV18 and TRBJ2-3; 11 positions agree with TRBD2. Trimming took 7 bases from V and 4 from J; bases not matched to a gene: 7. The CDR3 extends over 15 amino acids. Germline V gives CDR1 KGHSH, CDR2 LQKENI. CDR3 residues: CASWKALAGADTQYF. The CDR3 bases are TGTGCCAGCTGGAAAGCACTAGCGGGAGCAGATACGCAGTATTTT. Combining the CDR3 with reference TRBV18 and TRBJ2-3 gives the whole variable domain NAGVMQNPRHLVRRRGQEARLRCSPMKGHSHVYWYRQLPEEGLKFMVYLQKENIIDESGMPKERFSAEFPKEGPSILRIQQVVRGDSAAYFCASWKALAGADTQYFGPGTRLTVL.

The rearrangement links TRBV20-1 to TRBJ2-2; TRBD2 might be the D (6 bases). CDR1 is DFQATT, CDR2 SNEGSKA, per germline (reference sequence). There are 17 residues in the CDR3. The V gene lost 0 bases and the J gene lost 0 bases, with 14 bases spanning the gap. DNA of the CDR3: TGCAGTGCTAGAGATCGATGGAGGGCCTCGAACACCGGGGAGCTGTTTTTT. Translating gives CSARDRWRASNTGELFF.

The CDR3 loop reads CASTLAKKNIQYF. CDR3 nucleotides: TGTGCCAGCACCTTAGCGAAGAAAAACATTCAGTACTTC. The V gene is TRBV2, the J gene TRBJ2-4; a weak D match, TRBD2 (5 bases). Trimming shortened V by 7 bases and J by 4 bases, and 11 bases separated the two germline ends. CDR3 length: 13 amino acids. Per germline, CDR1 SNHLY and CDR2 FYNNEI.

The chain uses TRBV25-1 and TRBJ1-3, with 7 bases that match TRBD1. Germline V lookup: CDR1 MGHDK, CDR2 SYGVNS. This CDR3 spans 15 amino acids. V shed 2 bases and J 0 bases; nucleotides not matched to a gene: 1. CDR3 bases: TGTGCCAGCAGTGAAGGGACAGACTCTGGAAACACCATATATTTT. Its protein product is CASSEGTDSGNTIYF.

This clonotype was recorded many times. This chain joins TRBV7-6 and TRBJ2-1; D tentatively reads TRBD1 or TRBD2 (6 bases each). CDR1 SGHVS and CDR2 FNYEAQ come from the germline V gene. The CDR3 covers 16 residues. The ends were cut back, 0 bases at V and 4 bases at J, with 13 bases in the middle. In DNA form, the CDR3 reads TGTGCCAGCAGCTTAGCGTTCGGGGGCGCTTACAATGAGCAGTTCTTC. This sequence encodes CASSLAFGGAYNEQFF.

The genes are TRBV27 and TRBJ2-7; D is possibly TRBD2 (7 bases). Germline V gives CDR1 MNHEY, CDR2 SMNVEV (reference sequence). The CDR3 extends over 14 amino acids. Trimming stripped 0 bases from V and 4 bases from J, with 10 bases between. The CDR3 DNA reads TGTGCCAGCAGTTTATCAAGGGGGGGGTACGAGCAGTACTTC. Translation gives CASSLSRGGYEQYF.

This clonotype was observed a few times. The genes are TRBV5-1 and TRBJ2-7; 8 positions agree with TRBD2. Trimming cost V 3 bases and J 6 bases; bases outside gene matches: 17. CDR1 SGHRS and CDR2 YFSETQ come from the germline V gene. This CDR3 region has 17 residues. CDR3 sequence: CASSYDGGAGPRGEQYF. CDR3 DNA sequence: TGCGCCAGCAGCTACGACGGGGGGGCGGGACCACGAGGCGAGCAGTACTTC.

This clonotype was found a few times. This chain connects TRBV7-3 to TRBJ2-7; 7 bases match TRBD1. This CDR3 is built from 13 residues. V lost 4 bases, J lost 6 bases, and 6 bases stayed unmatched. CDR1 and CDR2 (germline): SGHTA, FQGTGA. CDR3 loop: CASSSKQGSEQYF. The CDR3 DNA is TGTGCCAGCAGCTCTAAACAGGGGAGCGAGCAGTACTTC.

A few counts support this clonotype. The rearrangement links TRBV18 to TRBJ2-7, with 10 positions matching TRBD1. The CDR3 extends over 15 amino acids. CDR1 KGHSH and CDR2 LQKENI come from the germline V gene. After removal of 5 bases from V and 6 bases from J, the junction contained 10 bases not matched to a gene. CDR3 sequence (DNA): TGTGCCAGCTCAATGAGCCGGGACAGGGGATCCGAGCAGTACTTC. It encodes CASSMSRDRGSEQYF.

The table lists this clonotype with a few counts. The rearrangement links TRBV7-6 to TRBJ2-5, with D unclear. Germline values: CDR1 SGHVS, CDR2 FNYEAQ. There are 13 residues in the CDR3. V was clipped by 5 bases and J by 5 bases, with 12 bases between them. CDR3 sequence: CASSPWARETQYF. CDR3 nucleotides: TGTGCCAGCAGCCCCTGGGCGCGGGAGACCCAGTACTTC.

The chain recombines TRBV7-9 with TRBJ1-1; maybe TRBD1 (5 bases). V lost 5 bases and J 3 bases, leaving 16 bases between the germline ends. The germline CDR1 and CDR2 sequences are SEHNR and FQNEAQ (reference sequence). The CDR3 loop spans 15 amino acids. The CDR3 is CASSGGRFSDTEAFF. CDR3 bases: TGTGCCAGCAGCGGGGGAAGGTTTTCTGACACTGAAGCTTTCTTT.

This chain connects TRBV12-3 or TRBV12-4 to TRBJ2-3, with 8 positions matching TRBD2. V lost 5 bases and J lost 0; bases outside the gene matches: 7. This CDR3 contains 16 residues. The CDR3: CASSTDSSGSTDTQYF. In nucleotides, the CDR3 is TGTGCCAGCAGTACCGATTCTAGCGGGAGCACAGATACGCAGTATTTT.

The rearrangement links TRBV7-9 to TRBJ2-7; D gene uncertain. Trimming shortened V by 3 bases and J by 6 bases, and 15 bases separated the two germline ends. Germline-derived CDR1 and CDR2 are SEHNR and FQNEAQ (reference sequence). CDR3 length equals 14 residues. CDR3 in DNA: TGTGCCAGCAGCTTTATCGCGGCCCCGGGCGAGCAGTACTTC. Translating gives CASSFIAAPGEQYF. The full variable domain, its missing parts supplied by reference TRBV7-9 and TRBJ2-7, is DTGVSQNPRHKITKRGQNVTFRCDPISEHNRLYWYRQTLGQGPEFLTYFQNEAQLEKSRLLSDRFSAERPKGSFSTLEIQRTEQGDSAMYLCASSFIAAPGEQYFGPGTRLTVT.

This clonotype was counted many times. V gene TRBV5-1 combines with J gene TRBJ2-5; D might be TRBD1 (5 bases). Trimming shortened V by 1 base and J by 5 bases, and 12 bases separated the two germline ends. The CDR3 length is 14 residues. Germline V gene lookup returns CDR1 SGHRS and CDR2 YFSETQ. The CDR3 DNA is TGCGCCAGCAGCTTGAGGCAGGGTTCGGAGACCCAGTACTTC. It specifies CASSLRQGSETQYF.

This clonotype occurred many times. The CDR3 loop reads CSVGASGSVTDTQYF. CDR3 bases: TGCAGCGTTGGGGCTAGCGGGAGTGTCACAGATACGCAGTATTTT. The J gene is TRBJ2-3, the V gene TRBV29-1, with 10 bases lining up with TRBD2. Germline CDR1 and CDR2: SQVTM and ANQGSEA. This CDR3 comprises 15 residues. Germline trimming cut 4 bases from V and 2 bases from J; bases unmatched to any gene: 6.

The chain combines TRBV4-1 with TRBJ2-5; D is perhaps TRBD1 (6 bases). V was trimmed by 4 bases and J by 3 bases, leaving 18 bases between them. The CDR3 covers 16 residues. Germline lookup yields CDR1 MGHRA and CDR2 YSYEKL. Here the CDR3 reads CASSLENLGTKETQYF. The CDR3 bases are TGCGCCAGCAGCCTTGAAAACTTAGGGACAAAAGAGACCCAGTACTTC.

The sample holds a few counts of this clonotype. The rearrangement links TRBV7-2 to TRBJ2-4, with D maybe TRBD2 (6 bases). There are 17 residues in the CDR3. The ends were cut back, 1 base at V and 6 bases at J, with 19 bases in the middle. The germline V gene has CDR1 SGHTA and CDR2 FQGNSA. The CDR3 spells CASSLGDWAPERNIQYF. The CDR3 DNA sequence: TGTGCCAGCAGCTTAGGGGACTGGGCGCCAGAGAGAAACATTCAGTACTTC.

The chain carries TRBV20-1 and TRBJ2-6; TRBD1 is a possible D gene (6 bases). The V end lost 3 bases, the J end lost 3 bases, and 18 bases lay between the germline ends. In germline, CDR1 is DFQATT, CDR2 SNEGSKA (reference sequence). This CDR3 is 17 amino acids long. The CDR3 region is CSASESRGRNGANVLTF. In DNA form, the CDR3 reads TGCAGTGCTAGTGAGTCCAGGGGACGAAATGGGGCCAACGTCCTGACTTTC.

This clonotype was picked up many times. The gene calls are TRBV10-2 and TRBJ2-1; 13 bases align to TRBD2. V trimming: 4 bases; J trimming: 0 bases; junction bases outside the gene matches: 9. From germline, CDR1 is WSHSY and CDR2 SAAADI. The CDR3 contains 19 residues. The CDR3 DNA is TGCGCCAGCAGTGTAACGGGACTAGCGGGACTCAGCTCCTACAATGAGCAGTTCTTC. Translated: CASSVTGLAGLSSYNEQFF.

The rearrangement uses TRBV30 and TRBJ1-2; possibly TRBD1 for D (5 bases). Germline-derived CDR1 and CDR2 are GTSNPN and SVGIG (reference sequence). CDR3 length: 12 amino acids. Trimming stripped 1 base from V and 4 bases from J, with 7 bases between. CDR3: CAWSGDGYGYTF. The CDR3 bases are TGTGCCTGGAGTGGGGACGGCTATGGCTACACCTTC.

The chain recombines TRBV6-1 with TRBJ1-5; 9 nucleotides align to TRBD1. The ends lost 2 bases at V and 3 bases at J; junction bases unmatched: 5. Germline CDR1 is MNHNS and CDR2 is SASEGT. CDR3 size: 16 residues. The CDR3 reads CASSEWGDRVNQPQHF. The CDR3 nucleotides read TGTGCCAGCAGTGAATGGGGGGACAGGGTCAATCAGCCCCAGCATTTT.